This TCR beta chain emerged from a study of blood T cell repertoires in COVID-19 (dated by TCRdb to the early 2020s). With regard to the full study: Collaborator samples came from the United States, Italy and Spain and covered acute and convalescent phases of COVID-19. The prospective study material was composed of cDNA or gDNA derived from T cells, B-cell-depleted T cells, or PBMCs. Samples came from the ongoing ImmuneRACE study (first 160 participants) plus 1,254 subjects from 6 global collaborators. HLA class I and class II types, where available, came from metadata supplied by the sample provider rather than from assay-based typing. A de-identified subject ID, COVID-19 status, age in years and sex were almost always included in the sample metadata. Deeply sampled blood TCRbeta repertoires from subjects exposed to, actively infected with, or recovered from COVID-19 were included in the dataset. The repertoires were released in a freely available public database meant as a resource for research on the immune response to SARS-CoV-2.

The collaborating institutions used their own protocols to collect whole blood in K2EDTA tubes. For TCRbeta analysis, collaborators shipped samples as frozen whole blood, isolated PBMCs, or DNA extracted from either of those sample types. The germline V and J ends show losses of 4 bases and 5 bases respectively, and no gene match explains 14 bases of the junction. The germline V gene provides CDR1 LGHNA and CDR2 YNFKEQ. The CDR3, cysteine through phenylalanine, is 16 amino acids long. The CDR3 DNA has 48 bases and is translated from base 1. This clone was seen many times. There is no known antigen for this receptor. No much larger clonotype is one base removed from it; base qualities were not supplied. Study-wide conclusions, independent of this receptor: How much clinical and demographic metadata was included differed by source and by participant, and the metadata was provided uncurated.

TCRbeta CDR3 regions were amplified from genomic DNA using the immunoSEQ Assay, a bias-controlled multiplex PCR. Per the original workflow: The number of nucleated cells in each sample was estimated by amplification of reference gene primers within the assay. Sequence reads were collapsed and filtered to measure the absolute abundance of every unique TCRbeta CDR3 rearrangement. For each sample, productive Simpson clonality was calculated as the square root of Simpson's diversity index over productive rearrangements. TCRdb's version of the immuneACCESS table is confined to in-frame rearrangements and falls short of the full clone set. An unresolved V gene accounts for under half of the shortfall where checked; the remainder is of unknown origin. From that table come the V and J calls and clone size; the DNA was used to work out D and trimming. Across this sample there are 200,000 to 300,000 clones, with 80% to 90% seen only once. The top ten clones comprise roughly 1.9% of the sample.

Sequenced sample: peripheral blood. This clonotype was obtained from a man aged 25-45 years with active or convalescent COVID-19. The chain uses TRBV4-2 and TRBJ2-7, with 7 central nucleotides matching TRBD2. CDR3 loop: CASSLLSGEGVHEQYF. The sequenced DNA is TGTGCCAGCAGCCTTCTGAGCGGGGAAGGGGTCCACGAGCAGTACTTC.